Included here is one TCR beta chain sequence, with context. The antigen is unknown. Only CD45RO-negative cells positively selected for CCR7 counted as naive CD8 cells, so terminally differentiated effector memory CD45RA+ cells were excluded. The record originates from a study of shared clonotypes between healthy human individuals. Notes on the study in general: Sharing across a few donors was seen in roughly 5% of naive CD4 clonotypes. Naive subsets, compared against memory subsets, generally had larger estimated richness values.

The table came from immunoSEQ multiplex PCR; TCRdb's copy has only in-frame clones and leaves some out. This sample has some 2.1 million clones, with about 94% found just once. With V trimmed by 6 bases and J by 5 bases, 9 bases remained unmatched. Germline values: CDR1 MNHEY, CDR2 SVGAGI. The CDR3 has 14 residues. The sequence came from a man in his late teens or twenties in good health. Some clones in this sample may be carry-over from other donors' samples. The sample taken for sequencing was naive CD8+ T cells from PBMCs. The rearrangement uses TRBV6-5 and TRBJ2-5; 7 bases line up with TRBD1. CDR3 residues: CASRQYRGGETQYF. CDR3 sequence (DNA): TGTGCCAGCAGGCAATACAGGGGCGGGGAGACCCAGTACTTC.